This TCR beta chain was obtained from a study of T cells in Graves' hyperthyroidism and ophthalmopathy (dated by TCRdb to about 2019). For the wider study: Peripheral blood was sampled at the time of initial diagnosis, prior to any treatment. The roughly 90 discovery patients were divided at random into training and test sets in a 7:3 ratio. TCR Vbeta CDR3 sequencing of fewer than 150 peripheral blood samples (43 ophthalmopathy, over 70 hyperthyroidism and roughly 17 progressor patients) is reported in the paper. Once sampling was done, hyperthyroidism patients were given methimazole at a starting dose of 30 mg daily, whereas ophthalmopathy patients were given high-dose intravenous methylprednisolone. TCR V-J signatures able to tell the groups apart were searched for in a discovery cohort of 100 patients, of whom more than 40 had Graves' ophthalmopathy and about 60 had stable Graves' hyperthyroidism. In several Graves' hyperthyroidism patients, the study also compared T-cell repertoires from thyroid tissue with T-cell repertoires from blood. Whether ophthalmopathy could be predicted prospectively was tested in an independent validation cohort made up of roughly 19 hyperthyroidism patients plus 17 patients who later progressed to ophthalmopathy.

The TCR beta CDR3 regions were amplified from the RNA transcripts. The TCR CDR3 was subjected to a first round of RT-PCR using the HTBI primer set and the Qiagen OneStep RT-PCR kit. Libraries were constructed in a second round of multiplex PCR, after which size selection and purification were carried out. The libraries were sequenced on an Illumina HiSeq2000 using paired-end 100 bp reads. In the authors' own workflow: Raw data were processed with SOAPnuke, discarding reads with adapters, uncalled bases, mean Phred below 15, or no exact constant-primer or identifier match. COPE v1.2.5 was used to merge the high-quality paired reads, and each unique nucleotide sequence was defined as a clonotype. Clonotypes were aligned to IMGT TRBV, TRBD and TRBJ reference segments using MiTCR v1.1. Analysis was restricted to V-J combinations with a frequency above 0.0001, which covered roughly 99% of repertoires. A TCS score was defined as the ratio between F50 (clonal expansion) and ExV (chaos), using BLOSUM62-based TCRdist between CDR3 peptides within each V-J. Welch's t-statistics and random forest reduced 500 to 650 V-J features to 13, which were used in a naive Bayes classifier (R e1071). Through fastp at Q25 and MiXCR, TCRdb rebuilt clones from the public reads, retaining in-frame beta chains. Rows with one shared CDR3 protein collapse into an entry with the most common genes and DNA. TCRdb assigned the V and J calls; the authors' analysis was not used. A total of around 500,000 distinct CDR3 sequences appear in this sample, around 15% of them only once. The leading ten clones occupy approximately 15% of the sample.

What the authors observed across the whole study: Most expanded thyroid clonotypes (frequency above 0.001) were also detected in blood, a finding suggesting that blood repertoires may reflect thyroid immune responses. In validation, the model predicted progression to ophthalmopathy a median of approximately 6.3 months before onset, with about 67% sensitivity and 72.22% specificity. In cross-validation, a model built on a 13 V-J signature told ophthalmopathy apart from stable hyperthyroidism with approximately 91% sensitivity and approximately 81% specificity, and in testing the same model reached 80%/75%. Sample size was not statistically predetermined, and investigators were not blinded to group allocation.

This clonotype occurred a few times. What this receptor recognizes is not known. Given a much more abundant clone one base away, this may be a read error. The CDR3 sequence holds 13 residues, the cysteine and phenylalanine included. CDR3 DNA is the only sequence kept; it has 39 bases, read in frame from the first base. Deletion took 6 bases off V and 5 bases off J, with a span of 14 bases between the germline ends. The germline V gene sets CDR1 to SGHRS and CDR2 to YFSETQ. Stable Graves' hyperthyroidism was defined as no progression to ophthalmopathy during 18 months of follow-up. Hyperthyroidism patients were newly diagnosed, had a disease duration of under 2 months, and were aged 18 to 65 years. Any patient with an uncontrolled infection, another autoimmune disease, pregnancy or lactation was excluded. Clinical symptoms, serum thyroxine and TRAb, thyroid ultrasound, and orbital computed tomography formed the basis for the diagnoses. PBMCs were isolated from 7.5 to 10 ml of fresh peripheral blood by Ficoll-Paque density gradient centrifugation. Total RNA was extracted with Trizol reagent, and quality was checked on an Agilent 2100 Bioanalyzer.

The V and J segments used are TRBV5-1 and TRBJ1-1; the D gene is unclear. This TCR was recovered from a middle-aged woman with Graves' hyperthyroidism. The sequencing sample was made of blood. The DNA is TGCGCCAGCAACCCTGTACAGCGAACTGAAGCTTTCTTT. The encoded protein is CASNPVQRTEAFF.